Below, 13 T cell receptor beta chains from the same sample are listed, as sequenced in a study of Ad26.COV2.S vaccination and SARS-CoV-2 variants. The treatment denotes: approximately 18 received Ad26.COV2.S at low or high dose, single or two shots; about 5 received placebo; per-sample allocation not given. Day 63 after the first injection of vaccine or placebo was the sampling time. TCRdb keeps only in-frame clones here, not all; method: immunoSEQ multiplex PCR. The table lists hundreds of thousands of clones, 75% to 95% of them singletons. The input for sequencing was peripheral blood, taken in a trial of Ad26.COV2.S vaccine versus placebo. These receptors all come from a person aged 18-65 years who received the Ad26.COV2.S COVID-19 vaccine or a placebo.

The chain carries TRBV30 and TRBJ2-1; TRBD2 matches at 10 bases. This CDR3 is built from 13 residues. Trimming took 4 bases from V and 9 from J; bases not matched to a gene: 6. Germline V lookup: CDR1 GTSNPN, CDR2 SVGIG (reference sequence). CDR3 coding DNA: TGTGCCTGGAATCTAGCGGGAGAGGGTGAGCAGTTCTTC. Its translation: CAWNLAGEGEQFF.

This clone was seen a few times. The V call is TRBV27, the J call TRBJ1-5; D is unclear. V lost 2 bases and J 5 bases, leaving 7 bases between the germline ends. The CDR3 is 13 amino acids. CDR1 MNHEY and CDR2 SMNVEV come from the germline V gene (reference sequence). CDR3 amino acids: CASSLKEYQPQHF. DNA for the CDR3: TGTGCCAGCAGTTTAAAGGAATATCAGCCCCAGCATTTT.

The chain carries TRBV27 and TRBJ1-4; D may be TRBD1 (6 bases). The V and J ends lost 2 bases and 12 bases respectively, with 22 bases between them. CDR1 and CDR2 (germline): MNHEY, SMNVEV (reference sequence). The CDR3 runs 16 residues. The CDR3 nucleotides are TGTGCCAGCAGTTTACTTGGGGGCGCGGCAGGGACGGAACTGTTTTTT. It codes for CASSLLGGAAGTELFF.

This chain joins TRBV27 and TRBJ2-1, with 13 nucleotides matching TRBD2. J gave up 8 bases and V 6 bases, and 7 bases lay outside the gene matches. CDR1 is MNHEY, CDR2 SMNVEV, per germline (reference sequence). This CDR3 has 15 residues. CDR3: CASRGLAGVWDEQFF. CDR3 DNA: TGTGCCAGCAGAGGACTAGCGGGAGTTTGGGATGAGCAGTTCTTC.

As concerns this clone: The same CDR3 can be traced to other DNA sequences in this sample. The genes are TRBV7-2 and TRBJ1-2, with D perhaps TRBD1 (6 bases). CDR3 size: 12 residues. V dropped 2 bases and J dropped 8 bases, with 9 bases sitting between them. CDR1 is SGHTA, CDR2 FQGNSA, per germline. The CDR3 protein is CASSLQQGGYTF. In DNA form, the CDR3 reads TGTGCCAGCAGCTTACAGCAGGGGGGCTACACCTTC.

The gene calls are TRBV24-1 and TRBJ2-1; TRBD2 matches at 7 bases. CDR1 and CDR2 from the germline V gene are KGHDR and SFDVKD. The trim removed 4 bases at V and 3 bases at J, leaving 8 bases unmatched. The CDR3 totals 16 residues. CDR3 residues: CATSEGGGSLYNEQFF. The CDR3 nucleotides read TGTGCCACCAGTGAAGGCGGGGGTTCACTCTACAATGAGCAGTTCTTC.

The CDR3 loop is CASQGAGVKNIQYF. The CDR3 DNA reads as TGTGCCAGCCAGGGGGCTGGGGTCAAAAACATTCAGTACTTC. The chain couples TRBV28 to TRBJ2-4, with 8 bases identical to TRBD1. CDR1 is MDHEN, CDR2 SYDVKM, per germline. V trimming: 8 bases; J trimming: 3 bases; junction bases outside the gene matches: 6. The CDR3 is 14 amino acids.

V and J are TRBV5-1 and TRBJ2-7, with D possibly being TRBD2 (5 bases). CDR3 size: 14 residues. From germline, CDR1 is SGHRS and CDR2 YFSETQ. The V gene lost 0 bases and the J gene lost 3 bases, with 10 bases spanning the gap. CDR3 nucleotides: TGCGCCAGCAGCTTGGATATACTAGTCTACGAGCAGTACTTC. Protein: CASSLDILVYEQYF.

The CDR3 nucleotides are TGCGCCAGCAGCCAATTCTCCGGAGCGGGGGATGAGCAGTTCTTC. It translates to CASSQFSGAGDEQFF. The chain joins TRBV4-3 to TRBJ2-1; TRBD2 agrees at 8 bases. Trimming took 2 bases from V and 8 from J; bases not matched to a gene: 8. CDR3 length equals 15 residues. Germline lookup yields CDR1 LGHNA and CDR2 YSLEER.

V usage is TRBV5-1 and J usage is TRBJ2-1; tentatively, D is TRBD1 (5 bases). V lost 4 bases, J lost 3 bases, and 8 bases lay in between. This CDR3 contains 13 residues. In germline, CDR1 is SGHRS, CDR2 YFSETQ. CDR3 residues: CASSGASYNEQFF. Written as DNA, the CDR3 is TGCGCCAGCAGCGGGGCGAGCTACAATGAGCAGTTCTTC.

This clone was detected only once. The chain employs TRBV2 and TRBJ2-3; D is unresolved. The CDR3 runs 13 residues. The germline V and J ends were trimmed by 4 bases and 1 base, with 6 bases remaining between them. Germline values: CDR1 SNHLY, CDR2 FYNNEI. The chain's CDR3 is CASSALGTDTQYF. CDR3 sequence (DNA): TGTGCCAGCAGTGCGCTCGGCACAGATACGCAGTATTTT.

The gene calls are TRBV5-1 and TRBJ1-2; D ambiguous. CDR1 SGHRS and CDR2 YFSETQ come from the germline V gene. V was trimmed by 0 bases and J by 3 bases, leaving 6 bases between them. The CDR3 runs to 13 residues. The DNA of the CDR3 is TGCGCCAGCAGCTTGGGGATAGACTATGGCTACACCTTC. Translating it yields CASSLGIDYGYTF.

The chain joins TRBV3-1 (or the pseudogene TRBV3-2) to TRBJ1-5; TRBD1 is a possible D gene (5 bases). V was trimmed by 1 base and J by 7 bases, leaving 11 bases between them. The CDR3 loop spans 14 amino acids. In germline, CDR1 is LGHDT, CDR2 YNNKEL (reference sequence). CDR3 loop: CASSQGGVGQPQHF. CDR3 nucleotides: TGTGCCAGCAGCCAAGGAGGGGTGGGGCAGCCCCAGCATTTT.